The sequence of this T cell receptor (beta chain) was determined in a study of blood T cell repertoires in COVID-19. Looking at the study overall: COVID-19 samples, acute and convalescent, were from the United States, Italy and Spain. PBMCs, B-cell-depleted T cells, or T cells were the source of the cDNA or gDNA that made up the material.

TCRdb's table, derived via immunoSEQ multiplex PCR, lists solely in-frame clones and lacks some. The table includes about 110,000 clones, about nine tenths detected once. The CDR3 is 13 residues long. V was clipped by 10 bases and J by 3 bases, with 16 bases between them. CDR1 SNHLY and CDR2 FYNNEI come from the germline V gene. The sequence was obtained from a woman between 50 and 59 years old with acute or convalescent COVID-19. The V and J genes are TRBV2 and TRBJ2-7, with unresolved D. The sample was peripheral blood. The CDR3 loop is CATFPGKDYEQYF. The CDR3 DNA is TGTGCCACCTTCCCAGGAAAAGACTACGAGCAGTACTTC.